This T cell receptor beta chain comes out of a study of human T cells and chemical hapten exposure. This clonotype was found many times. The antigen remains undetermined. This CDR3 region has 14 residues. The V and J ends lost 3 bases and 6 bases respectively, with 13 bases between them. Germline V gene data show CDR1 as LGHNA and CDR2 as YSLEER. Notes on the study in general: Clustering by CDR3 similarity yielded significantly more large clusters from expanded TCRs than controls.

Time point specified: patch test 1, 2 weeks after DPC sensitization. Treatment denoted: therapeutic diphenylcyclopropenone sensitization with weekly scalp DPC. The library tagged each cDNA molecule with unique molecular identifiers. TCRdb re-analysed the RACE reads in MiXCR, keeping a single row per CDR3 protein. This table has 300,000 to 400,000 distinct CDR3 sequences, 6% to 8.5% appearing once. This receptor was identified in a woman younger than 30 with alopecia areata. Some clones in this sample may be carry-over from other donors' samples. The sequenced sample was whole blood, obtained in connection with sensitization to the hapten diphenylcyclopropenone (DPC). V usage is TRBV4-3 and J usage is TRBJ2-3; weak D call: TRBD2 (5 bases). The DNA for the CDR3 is TGCGCCAGCAGCCAGGAACAATCTAGCGATACGCAGTATTTT. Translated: CASSQEQSSDTQYF.